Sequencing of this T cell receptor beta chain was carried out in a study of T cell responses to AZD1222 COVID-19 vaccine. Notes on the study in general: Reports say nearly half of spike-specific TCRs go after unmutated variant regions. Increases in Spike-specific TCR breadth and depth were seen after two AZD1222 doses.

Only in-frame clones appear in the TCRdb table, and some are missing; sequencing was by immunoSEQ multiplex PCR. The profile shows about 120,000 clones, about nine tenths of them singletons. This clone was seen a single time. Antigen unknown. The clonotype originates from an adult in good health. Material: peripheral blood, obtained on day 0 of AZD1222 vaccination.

Here the CDR3 DNA reads TGCAGCGTTGAAGATTTAGGTTCAACGACCACCTACGAGCAGTACTTC. This gives the protein CSVEDLGSTTTYEQYF. The V call is TRBV29-1, the J call TRBJ2-7; D is uncertain. The CDR3 extends over 16 amino acids. V dropped 0 bases and J dropped 2 bases, with 17 bases sitting between them. Germline values: CDR1 SQVTM, CDR2 ANQGSEA.